One and the same sample provided the 19 T cell receptor beta chains below, sequenced in a study of identical twins. MiXCR, run by TCRdb on the 5' RACE reads, gives a single entry per CDR3 protein. The data show around 300,000 distinct CDR3 sequences, about 8.1% seen once. This sample also appeared in a second study, on yellow fever vaccine responses in identical twins.

Material: memory (CD45RO+) T cells sorted from blood. The receptors here all came from a woman between 18 and 30 years old in good health.

In its sample, this clonotype was seen many times. The chain combines TRBV5-1 with TRBJ1-1, with D possibly TRBD1 on 6 matching bases. This CDR3 is built from 14 residues. Trimming stripped 6 bases from V and 5 bases from J, with 17 bases between. Germline CDR1 is SGHRS and CDR2 is YFSETQ. The CDR3 protein is CASTLGGGRTEAFF. The DNA for the CDR3 is TGCGCCAGCACCCTCGGTGGGGGCCGAACTGAAGCTTTCTTT.

This clonotype was seen more than once but under ten times. The V call is TRBV4-2, the J call TRBJ1-2; 11 bases map to TRBD1. Trimming removed 3 bases from V and 7 bases from J; junction bases left unmatched: 13. Germline loops: CDR1 LGHNA, CDR2 YNFKEQ. The CDR3 has 17 amino acids. CDR3 loop: CASSQSLPWDRGSGYTF. Here the CDR3 DNA reads TGTGCCAGCAGCCAGAGTTTACCTTGGGACAGGGGGTCTGGCTACACCTTC.

This clonotype was seen at least ten times. This rearrangement joins TRBV28 to TRBJ1-2, with D unclear. V was trimmed by 1 base and J by 7 bases, leaving 22 bases between them. Germline CDR1 and CDR2: MDHEN and SYDVKM. This CDR3 has 17 amino acids. Here the CDR3 reads CASSLFGSSQKRRGYTF. DNA of the CDR3: TGTGCCAGCAGTTTATTCGGCAGTTCCCAAAAACGACGTGGCTACACCTTC.

This clonotype showed up many times. The CDR3 coding sequence is TGTGCCGCGGCGGGATTCTCCTACGAGCAGTACTTC. Amino acid sequence: CAAAGFSYEQYF. The chain links TRBV7-9 to TRBJ2-7; D is possibly TRBD2 (6 bases). Germline loops: CDR1 SEHNR, CDR2 FQNEAQ (reference sequence). This CDR3 is built from 12 residues. Trimming stripped 11 bases from V and 0 bases from J, with 11 bases between.

On this clonotype itself: This clone may be a read error of a much larger clone one base away. A read error is likely, as this CDR3 ends without the conserved phenylalanine or tryptophan. The genes are TRBV3-1 and TRBJ2-7; D call uncertain. This CDR3 is built from 12 residues. In germline, CDR1 is LGHDT, CDR2 YNNKEL (reference sequence). Between the trimmed V and J ends, which lost 1 base and 7 bases, there was a span of 8 bases. The CDR3 protein is CASSQGGIEQYD. CDR3 nucleotides: TGTGCCAGCAGCCAAGGAGGCATTGAGCAGTACGAC.

Of note for this clonotype: A much larger clone lies one base from this, so it may be a read error. The gene calls are TRBV29-1 and TRBJ2-3; no clear D gene. The germline V gene has CDR1 SQVTM and CDR2 ANQGSEA. With 2 bases removed from V and 4 bases from J, the gap between germline ends came to 4 bases. There are 11 residues in the CDR3. For the CDR3, the DNA is TGCAGCGTTGAAAGGGCAGATACGCAGTATTTT. Residues: CSVERADTQYF.

The rearrangement links TRBV2 to TRBJ1-1, with TRBD1 matching over 7 bases. This CDR3 has 13 amino acids. J gave up 5 bases and V 9 bases, and 9 bases lay outside the gene matches. Per the germline V gene, CDR1 is SNHLY and CDR2 is FYNNEI. This CDR3 reads CARRTPGGTEAFF. The CDR3 nucleotides are TGTGCCAGAAGGACACCAGGGGGGACTGAAGCTTTCTTT.

Many counts were recorded for this clonotype. CDR3 DNA sequence: TGTGCCAGCAGCCAAGGGACAGGCGGCAATGAGCAGTTCTTC. Translated: CASSQGTGGNEQFF. V usage is TRBV4-2 and J usage is TRBJ2-1; 7 bases are a match to TRBD1. The junction had 3 bases not matched to a gene; V was cut back by 1 base and J by 6 bases. The length of the CDR3 is 14 residues. Germline V gene lookup returns CDR1 LGHNA and CDR2 YNFKEQ.

This clonotype was observed at least ten times. This chain links TRBV12-3 or TRBV12-4 with TRBJ2-1; maybe TRBD2 (5 bases). There are 12 residues in the CDR3. Trimming cost V 0 bases and J 12 bases, with 9 bases left between them. The chain's CDR3 is CASSLAPRGQFF. The CDR3 nucleotides read TGTGCCAGCAGTTTAGCGCCCCGGGGGCAGTTCTTC.

This clonotype was detected many times. The V gene is TRBV7-7, the J gene TRBJ2-5; D is ambiguous. CDR3 length equals 14 residues. The V gene lost 1 base and the J gene lost 3 bases, with 9 bases spanning the gap. Germline V CDR1 and CDR2: SSHAT, FNYEAQ (reference sequence). In DNA form, the CDR3 reads TGTGCCAGCAGCTTAGGGGCAGGAGAAGAGACCCAGTACTTC. Its translation is CASSLGAGEETQYF.

This clonotype was seen a few times. The CDR3 DNA sequence: TGTGCCAGCAGCTTAGCTCTAGCCGGCAATGAGCAGTTCTTC. It encodes CASSLALAGNEQFF. J is TRBJ2-1 and V is TRBV13, with a weak D call TRBD2 (5 bases). The CDR3 loop spans 14 amino acids. Looked up from germline, CDR1 is PRHDT and CDR2 is FYEKMQ (reference sequence). Trimming took off 1 base at V and 6 bases at J, with 10 bases between the two ends.

This chain links TRBV12-3 or TRBV12-4 with TRBJ2-3; TRBD1 agrees at 8 bases. CDR3 length equals 16 residues. V lost 6 bases to trimming and J lost 2 bases; unmatched junction nucleotides: 10. The CDR3 coding sequence is TGTGCCAGCAGGAAAACAGGGGGACGTTCCACAGATACGCAGTATTTT. Its translation: CASRKTGGRSTDTQYF.

This clonotype was seen more than once but under ten times. The chain is built from TRBV10-2 and TRBJ2-3; 7 bases are shared with TRBD2. This CDR3 is built from 15 residues. Germline V CDR1 and CDR2: WSHSY, SAAADI. J gave up 1 base and V 6 bases, and 7 bases lay outside the gene matches. The CDR3 sequence is CASRRGGRRTDTQYF. The CDR3 DNA follows: TGCGCCAGCAGGCGCGGGGGTCGACGCACAGATACGCAGTATTTT.

This clonotype appeared a few times. The CDR3 sequence: CASSLLNRQETQYF. CDR3 bases: TGTGCCAGCAGCTTGCTGAACAGACAAGAGACCCAGTACTTC. The chain has TRBV7-9 and TRBJ2-5; unclear D gene. The CDR3 runs 14 residues. Deletions cut 3 bases from V and 2 bases from J, with 10 bases between. The germline V gene has CDR1 SEHNR and CDR2 FQNEAQ (reference sequence).

This clonotype appeared many times. The V call is TRBV15, the J call TRBJ2-1, with TRBD2 as a possible D gene (5 bases). The CDR3 totals 17 residues. Germline lookup yields CDR1 LNHNV and CDR2 YYDKDF (reference sequence). V dropped 0 bases and J dropped 2 bases, with 14 bases sitting between them. CDR3 sequence reads: CATSRDFTRTAYNEQFF. CDR3 nucleotide sequence: TGTGCCACCAGCAGAGATTTTACTAGAACAGCCTACAATGAGCAGTTCTTC.

This clonotype came up many times. This chain uses TRBV29-1 with TRBJ2-1; D may match TRBD1 or TRBD2 (7 bases each). V shed 7 bases and J shed 5 bases, with 15 bases lying between them. Germline CDR1 SQVTM, CDR2 ANQGSEA. The CDR3 runs to 13 residues. The CDR3 sequence: CSGRQGLHNEQFF. The CDR3 DNA is TGCAGCGGACGACAGGGACTACACAATGAGCAGTTCTTC.

This clonotype was seen a handful of times. The J gene is TRBJ2-5, the V gene TRBV29-1, with 9 bases that match TRBD2. The V gene end was trimmed by 4 bases and the J gene end by 5 bases; junction bases not matched to a gene: 17. The CDR3 loop spans 17 amino acids. Germline CDR1 and CDR2: SQVTM and ANQGSEA. The CDR3 here is CSVVPFLAGGPPETQYF. The CDR3 coding sequence is TGCAGCGTTGTTCCTTTCTTGGCGGGAGGGCCCCCGGAGACCCAGTACTTC.

This clonotype appeared a few times. The chain has TRBV5-6 and TRBJ2-7, with a weak D call TRBD2 (7 bases). This CDR3 contains 12 residues. Trimming took 7 bases from V and 3 from J, leaving 11 bases between them. Looked up from germline, CDR1 is SGHDT and CDR2 is YYEEEE. In DNA form, the CDR3 reads TGTGCCAGCGGGAGGGGGTTCTACGAGCAGTACTTC. The encoded protein is CASGRGFYEQYF. Variable domain in full (rest from reference TRBV5-6 and TRBJ2-7): DAGVTQSPTHLIKTRGQQVTLRCSPKSGHDTVSWYQQALGQGPQFIFQYYEEEERQRGNFPDRFSGHQFPNYSSELNVNALLLGDSALYLCASGRGFYEQYFGPGTRLTVT.

This clonotype was observed many times. The chain combines TRBV20-1 with TRBJ2-1; 9 bases are a match to TRBD1. Looked up from germline, CDR1 is DFQATT and CDR2 is SNEGSKA (reference sequence). The CDR3 totals 13 residues. V was clipped by 8 bases and J by 4 bases; unmatched bases: 6. CDR3 in amino acids: CSKGQGNYNEQFF. CDR3 nucleotide sequence: TGCAGTAAGGGACAGGGAAATTACAATGAGCAGTTCTTC.